These 16 T cell receptor beta chains were all obtained from the same sample, sequenced in a study of control samples from healthy donors and cancer patients. Clones were read by immunoSEQ multiplex PCR, and TCRdb kept only the in-frame ones, dropping some. The sample records some 90,000 clones, approximately 90% being singletons. Sequencing input: blood. The receptors shown here come from a woman under 40 in good health.

The gene calls are TRBV7-3 and TRBJ1-2; D gene uncertain. The V and J ends lost 1 base and 5 bases respectively, with 14 bases between them. The CDR3 extends over 15 amino acids. Looked up from germline, CDR1 is SGHTA and CDR2 is FQGTGA. The CDR3 here is CASSLMKLGIYGYTF. DNA for the CDR3: TGTGCCAGCAGCTTAATGAAGTTAGGAATTTATGGCTACACCTTC.

In this sample, this clone turned up once. This chain connects TRBV13 to TRBJ1-3; D not resolved. Germline V CDR1 and CDR2: PRHDT, FYEKMQ (reference sequence). V was shortened by 4 bases and J by 2 bases, with 0 bases between the two germline ends. CDR3 length: 11 amino acids. CDR3 amino acids: CASSSGNTIYF. The CDR3 region has the DNA TGTGCCAGCAGCTCTGGAAACACCATATATTTT. Looking up the rest from reference TRBV13 and TRBJ1-3 gives the full variable domain: AAGVIQSPRHLIKEKRETATLKCYPIPRHDTVYWYQQGPGQDPQFLISFYEKMQSDKGSIPDRFSAQQFSDYHSELNMSSLELGDSALYFCASSSGNTIYFGEGSWLTVV.

The J gene is TRBJ2-1, the V gene TRBV2; 9 nucleotides match TRBD1. The germline V gene encodes CDR1 SNHLY and CDR2 FYNNEI. The CDR3 extends over 15 amino acids. The V gene end was trimmed by 6 bases and the J gene end by 4 bases; junction bases not matched to a gene: 7. CDR3 region: CASRRGQGGYNEQFF. The CDR3 nucleotides read TGTGCCAGCAGAAGGGGACAGGGAGGGTACAATGAGCAGTTCTTC.

The V call is TRBV5-1, the J call TRBJ1-4; 9 bases map to TRBD1. V shed 1 base, J shed 7 bases, and the junction held 14 bases outside the gene matches. CDR3 length equals 18 residues. CDR1 and CDR2 from the germline V gene are SGHRS and YFSETQ. The CDR3 DNA sequence: TGCGCCAGCAGCTTGACCCCTTCGGGACAGGGAAGGGTTGAAAAACTGTTTTTT. Amino acids: CASSLTPSGQGRVEKLFF.

The V call is TRBV19, the J call TRBJ1-5, with D hard to call. The V gene lost 3 bases and the J gene lost 4 bases, with 13 bases spanning the gap. The CDR3 contains 15 residues. Per germline, CDR1 LNHDA and CDR2 SQIVND (reference sequence). The CDR3 region is CASSIGGVKNQPQHF. The DNA for the CDR3 is TGTGCCAGTAGTATCGGTGGGGTCAAAAATCAGCCCCAGCATTTT.

With regard to this clone: The identical CDR3 is also encoded by other nucleotide sequences in the sample. This chain uses TRBV9 with TRBJ2-7; D uncertain. Germline V gene sequence: CDR1 SGDLS, CDR2 YYNGEE. Trimming removed 0 bases at V and 3 bases at J, with 7 bases between. This CDR3 is built from 13 residues. The CDR3 loop is CASSVGSSYEQYF. The CDR3 region has the DNA TGTGCCAGCAGCGTAGGGTCGAGCTACGAGCAGTACTTC. Supplemented by reference TRBV9 and TRBJ2-7, the full variable domain reads DSGVTQTPKHLITATGQRVTLRCSPRSGDLSVYWYQQSLDQGLQFLIQYYNGEERAKGNILERFSAQQFPDLHSELNLSSLELGDSALYFCASSVGSSYEQYFGPGTRLTVT.

V gene TRBV23-1 combines with J gene TRBJ2-7, with no clear D. TRBV23-1 is given ORF status, its function remaining uncertain. This CDR3 has 14 amino acids. The V and J ends lost 6 bases and 3 bases respectively, with 15 bases between them. The CDR3 bases are TGCGCCAGCAGCCCGGCGGCCAACCTCTACGAGCAGTACTTC. Its protein is CASSPAANLYEQYF.

CDR3 in DNA: TGTGCCAGCAGCTTAACGGGACACACCAACACTGAAGCTTTCTTT. Translating it yields CASSLTGHTNTEAFF. The chain links TRBV7-9 to TRBJ1-1; D might be TRBD1 (6 bases). V was clipped by 2 bases and J by 2 bases, with 12 bases between them. Looked up from germline, CDR1 is SEHNR and CDR2 is FQNEAQ (reference sequence). This CDR3 contains 15 residues.

The chain links TRBV2 to TRBJ2-2, with TRBD2 matching 8 bases. The junction had 7 bases not matched to a gene; V was cut back by 4 bases and J by 6 bases. The V gene's germline CDR1 is SNHLY and CDR2 FYNNEI. This CDR3 has 15 amino acids. This CDR3 reads CASSAYPAGAGELFF. The CDR3 DNA reads as TGTGCCAGCAGTGCCTATCCAGCGGGAGCCGGGGAGCTGTTTTTT.

The J gene is TRBJ2-1, the V gene TRBV28, with D possibly being TRBD1 (7 bases). The CDR3 covers 19 residues. V was pared by 8 bases and J by 8 bases, with 34 bases between. The V gene's germline CDR1 is MDHEN and CDR2 SYDVKM. The CDR3 DNA reads as TGTGCCAGCCCCCCTCCGCCTGGGGGAAGGAGGGGGCCCTCCGATGAGCAGTTCTTC. Its protein product is CASPPPPGGRRGPSDEQFF.

This clone was detected once. The chain has TRBV6-1 and TRBJ1-1, with D unclear. Germline values: CDR1 MNHNS, CDR2 SASEGT. Between the trimmed V and J ends, which lost 3 bases and 2 bases, there was a span of 10 bases. The CDR3 covers 14 residues. CDR3 in amino acids: CASSEAGGNTEAFF. The CDR3 coding sequence is TGTGCCAGCAGTGAGGCGGGCGGAAACACTGAAGCTTTCTTT.

This chain links TRBV2 with TRBJ2-5; perhaps TRBD1 as D (5 bases). V lost 4 bases and J 3 bases, leaving 6 bases between the germline ends. The length of the CDR3 is 12 residues. Per the germline V gene, CDR1 is SNHLY and CDR2 is FYNNEI. The DNA for the CDR3 is TGTGCCAGCAGTGGGGGCAAAGAGACCCAGTACTTC. This encodes CASSGGKETQYF.

The rearrangement uses TRBV28 and TRBJ1-1, with no clear D. The CDR3 sequence is 14 residues long. Trimming left V 3 bases short and J 4 bases short, with 12 bases between. Germline-derived CDR1 and CDR2 are MDHEN and SYDVKM. The CDR3 DNA is TGTGCCAGCAGTTTTCGGACCCGGAGCACTGAAGCTTTCTTT. This gives the protein CASSFRTRSTEAFF.

This clone showed up just a few times. This sequence joins TRBV10-1 and TRBJ2-7; weak D call: TRBD1 (5 bases). This CDR3 region has 14 residues. V lost 2 bases, J lost 3 bases, and 11 bases lay in between. The germline CDR1 and CDR2 sequences are WNHNN and SYGVQD (reference sequence). This chain's CDR3 is CASSEGADRYEQYF. CDR3 nucleotide sequence: TGCGCCAGCAGTGAGGGGGCAGACCGCTACGAGCAGTACTTC.

This chain links TRBV6-6 with TRBJ2-7; perhaps D is TRBD1 or TRBD2 (6 bases each). Germline CDR1 reads MNHNY; CDR2 reads SVGAGI (reference sequence). Between the trimmed V and J ends, which lost 2 bases and 0 bases, there was a span of 8 bases. The CDR3 sequence is 14 residues long. Here the CDR3 DNA reads TGTGCCAGCAGTTACAGGGGGGACTCCTACGAGCAGTACTTC. Translated, it gives CASSYRGDSYEQYF.

The rearrangement links TRBV18 to TRBJ1-2; possibly TRBD1 for D (5 bases). Germline V gives CDR1 KGHSH, CDR2 LQKENI. The CDR3 consists of 16 residues. The V and J ends lost 5 bases and 4 bases respectively, with 20 bases between them. In DNA form, the CDR3 reads TGTGCCAGCTCAGCCCAGCAACCACAGGATTCCTATGGCTACACCTTC. Translating it yields CASSAQQPQDSYGYTF. Full variable domain (rest looked up from reference TRBV18 and TRBJ1-2): NAGVMQNPRHLVRRRGQEARLRCSPMKGHSHVYWYRQLPEEGLKFMVYLQKENIIDESGMPKERFSAEFPKEGPSILRIQQVVRGDSAAYFCASSAQQPQDSYGYTFGSGTRLTVV.